One TCR beta chain is described in this entry. No antigen is known for it. Base qualities are not recorded, but no much larger clone differs from it by a single base. Receptor libraries were prepared by the immunoSEQ multiplex PCR assay. From the authors' description of their analysis: A statistical classification framework was developed to diagnose cytomegalovirus status using the catalog of TCR beta chain sequences. In its TCRdb copy, this immuneACCESS table keeps in-frame sequences only and misses some clones. Where compared with another copy, unresolved V genes explain less than half of these, and the others have no known cause. D and trimming come from the DNA, and the V and J calls and clone size come from that table. The sample table holds about 58,000 clones, of which about 92% were seen once. The top ten clonotypes cover around 1% of the sample. This sample was taken from a study of cytomegalovirus exposure and HLA in healthy donors (dated by TCRdb to about 2017). Regarding the research as a whole: The 650 to 800 repertoires of the first cohort and the 95 to 150 validation repertoires were produced on the same platform, according to a later analysis. The study was designed to test whether signatures of past pathogen exposure could be identified by cataloging public T cell receptors. A separate validation cohort of approximately 130 different subjects was used in addition to the roughly 640-subject first cohort. To predict cytomegalovirus infection status, the study combined high-throughput TCR immunosequencing, statistical association of individual TCRs with disease status, and machine learning.

General conclusions and limits of the study: A total of some 180 TCR beta chains were listed by the study as associated with cytomegalovirus. It was suggested by the authors that the approach could potentially be generalized to other disease states and immunological phenotypes. While some public TCRs were present in many individuals, most TCR sequences turned up only very rarely across donors. Subsequent analysis determined that TCRs grouped into clusters in the first cohort also showed a tendency toward co-occurrence across the 130 or so validation repertoires, and approximately 94% of cluster scores exceeded 0. In vitro tests confirmed that a few of the cytomegalovirus-associated TCR beta chains recognize cytomegalovirus antigens. In both the original and validation cohorts, the classifier was reported to diagnose cytomegalovirus status with high specificity and sensitivity. A later analysis had no HLA typing for the validation cohort, so co-occurrence there was scored across all 130 or so repertoires.

The donors were included in the validation cohort of roughly 130 subjects, a group kept apart from the roughly 690-subject first cohort. The sequence came from a man aged 18 to 30 in good health and CMV-seronegative. The sample taken for sequencing was PBMCs.

CDR3 loop: CASSIQTSYDADTQYF. The bases read TGCGCCAGCAGCATTCAGACTAGCTACGACGCGGATACGCAGTATTTT. The V gene is TRBV4-1 and the J gene is TRBJ2-3; TRBD2 lines up with 7 middle nucleotides. At the junction V is shortened by 5 bases and J by 6 bases; bases outside the gene matches: 14. Taken from the germline V gene, the CDR1 and CDR2 loops are MGHRA and YSYEKL. Taken from cysteine to phenylalanine, the CDR3 has 16 residues. Only the CDR3 part of the read is kept: 48 bases, read in frame from the first base.